This T cell receptor beta chain is from a study of cytomegalovirus exposure and HLA in healthy donors. Study-wide context: The study's early data release held about 85 million unique TCRs from HLA-typed donors. General study points: Later analysis identified a missense DCLRE1C variant that was linked to TCR beta V- and J-gene trimming. Previously analyzed data showed that most TCR beta V segments were productive at a frequency of about 87% or about 30%.

Comments on this clone: Its antigen is unidentified.

This PCR relied on a set of 60 Vbeta primers and 13 Jbeta primers. Per the original data handling: Later, 65 million to 85 million unique TCR beta chains were counted in an analysis, and about 10 million of them were shared. The method was immunoSEQ multiplex PCR; TCRdb's version includes in-frame clones alone and lacks a portion of them. V, J and clone size were drawn from that table, and D and trimming were deduced from the DNA. The table includes about 140,000 clones, 80% detected once. The junction had 8 bases not matched to a gene; V was cut back by 2 bases and J by 5 bases. From germline, CDR1 is MDHEN and CDR2 SYDVKM. The CDR3 has 15 residues.

The rearrangement joins TRBV28 to TRBJ2-7, with 8 nucleotides matching TRBD1. Sequenced sample: PBMCs. The receptor was derived from a male donor in good health and CMV-seropositive. The CDR3 DNA sequence: TGTGCCAGCAGTTTAGGAACGACAGGGGCGAACGAGCAGTACTTC. Translating gives CASSLGTTGANEQYF.